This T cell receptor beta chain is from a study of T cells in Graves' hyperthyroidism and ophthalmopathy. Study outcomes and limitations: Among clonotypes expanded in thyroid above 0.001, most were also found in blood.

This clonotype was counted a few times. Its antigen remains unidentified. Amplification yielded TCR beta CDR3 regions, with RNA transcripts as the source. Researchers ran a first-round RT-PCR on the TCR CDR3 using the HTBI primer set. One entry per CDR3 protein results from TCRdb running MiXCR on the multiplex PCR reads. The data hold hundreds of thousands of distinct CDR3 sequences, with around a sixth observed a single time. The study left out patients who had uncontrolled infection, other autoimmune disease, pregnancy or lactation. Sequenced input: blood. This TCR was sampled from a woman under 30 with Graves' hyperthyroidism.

CDR3 sequence reads: CAVGDSSYNEQFF. The CDR3 bases are TGTGCAGTAGGGGACAGCTCCTACAATGAGCAGTTCTTC. This chain uses TRBV10-3 with TRBJ2-1, with 7 bases that match TRBD1. This CDR3 has 13 residues. Germline CDR1 reads ENHRY; CDR2 reads SYGVKD.